The 13 T cell receptor beta chains below come from one sample, sequenced in a study of untreated major depressive disorder (dated by TCRdb to the late 2010s). Library preparation was by the immunoSEQ multiplex PCR assay. The clones in this table, taken by TCRdb from immuneACCESS, are in-frame only. Not every clone is retained; where verified, under half of the shortfall comes from an unresolved V gene, and the cause of the rest is unknown. For this sample the table gives about 21,000 clones, of which about 90% were detected only once. The ten largest clonotypes hold approximately 0.47% of the sample. Sequences were obtained from CD4+ T cells from PBMCs. The receptors originated from a woman aged 40-49 years in good health.

This clone was recorded a few times. The chain joins TRBV5-1 to TRBJ2-1; D is possibly TRBD2 (5 bases). The germline V and J ends were trimmed by 5 bases and 0 bases, with 12 bases remaining between them. CDR1 SGHRS and CDR2 YFSETQ come from the germline V gene. This CDR3 has 15 residues. CDR3: CASSRAESSYNEQFF. CDR3 nucleotides: TGCGCCAGCAGTAGAGCGGAATCCTCCTACAATGAGCAGTTCTTC.

The gene calls are TRBV7-8 and TRBJ2-5; D possibly corresponds to TRBD2 (5 bases). Germline CDR1 and CDR2: SGHVS and FQNEAQ. The CDR3 consists of 11 residues. V lost 4 bases and J 5 bases, leaving 5 bases between the germline ends. The CDR3 here is CASSSGETQYF. In DNA form, the CDR3 reads TGTGCCAGCAGCTCGGGGGAGACCCAGTACTTC. Together with reference TRBV7-8 and TRBJ2-5, the CDR3 gives the full variable domain: GAGVSQSPRYKVAKRGQDVALRCDPISGHVSLFWYQQALGQGPEFLTYFQNEAQLDKSGLPSDRFFAERPEGSVSTLKIQRTQQEDSAVYLCASSSGETQYFGPGTRLLVL.

V and J are TRBV29-1 and TRBJ1-1; D remains unclear. The CDR3 loop spans 13 amino acids. Trimming took off 7 bases at V and 4 bases at J, with 16 bases between the two ends. CDR1 and CDR2 (germline): SQVTM, ANQGSEA. CDR3 sequence: CSARKDTSTEAFF. The DNA of the CDR3 is TGCAGCGCCCGAAAGGATACGAGCACTGAAGCTTTCTTT.

This chain joins TRBV9 and TRBJ1-4; D unresolved. The V end lost 0 bases, the J end lost 5 bases, and 5 bases lay between the germline ends. Germline CDR1 reads SGDLS; CDR2 reads YYNGEE. This CDR3 has 13 residues. The CDR3 DNA is TGTGCCAGCAGCGTAGGGCTAAATGAAAAACTGTTTTTT. Protein product: CASSVGLNEKLFF.

The CDR3 reads CAISEGTGGYTF. In DNA form, the CDR3 reads TGTGCCATCAGTGAAGGGACAGGGGGCTACACCTTC. V usage is TRBV10-3 and J usage is TRBJ1-2, with 9 bases identical to TRBD1. With V trimmed by 3 bases and J by 8 bases, 1 base remained unmatched. The CDR3 covers 12 residues. Germline V gene sequence: CDR1 ENHRY, CDR2 SYGVKD.

V is TRBV19 and J is TRBJ1-1; 7 nucleotides line up with TRBD1. The CDR3 length is 14 residues. The V and J ends lost 5 bases and 5 bases, in that order; junction bases with no gene match: 8. Germline loops: CDR1 LNHDA, CDR2 SQIVND (reference sequence). This CDR3 reads CASSPNDRATEAFF. Here the CDR3 DNA reads TGTGCCAGTAGTCCCAACGACAGGGCGACTGAAGCTTTCTTT.

The rearrangement uses TRBV28 and TRBJ2-7; TRBD1 aligns across 7 bases. The germline V gene has CDR1 MDHEN and CDR2 SYDVKM. The CDR3 length is 14 residues. J lost 2 bases, V lost 4 bases, and 5 bases had no gene match. Written as DNA, the CDR3 is TGTGCCAGCAGTTCTGGGACAGCACCCTACGAGCAGTACTTC. It specifies CASSSGTAPYEQYF.

V usage is TRBV19 and J usage is TRBJ2-7, with TRBD1 identical over 7 bases. Germline V CDR1 and CDR2: LNHDA, SQIVND (reference sequence). V gave up 10 bases and J gave up 7 bases; unmatched junction bases: 10. CDR3 length: 12 residues. CDR3 nucleotides: TGTGCCACGGCAGACAGGGTGCAGGAGCAGTACTTC. Amino acids: CATADRVQEQYF. Supplemented by reference TRBV19 and TRBJ2-7, the full variable domain reads DGGITQSPKYLFRKEGQNVTLSCEQNLNHDAMYWYRQDPGQGLRLIYYSQIVNDFQKGDIAEGYSVSREKKESFPLTVTSAQKNPTAFYLCATADRVQEQYFGPGTRLTVT.

The V and J genes are TRBV29-1 and TRBJ1-1, with D hard to call. The CDR3 consists of 12 residues. V lost 4 bases and J 1 base, leaving 7 bases between the germline ends. CDR1 and CDR2 from the germline V gene are SQVTM and ANQGSEA. The CDR3 region has the DNA TGCAGCGTTGGCAGGTCGAACACTGAAGCTTTCTTT. This gives the protein CSVGRSNTEAFF.

J is TRBJ1-5 and V is TRBV6-4, with a tentative D call TRBD1 (5 bases). The CDR3 spans 13 residues. From germline, CDR1 is MRHNA and CDR2 SNTAGT. Trimming shortened V by 2 bases and J by 7 bases, and 9 bases separated the two germline ends. CDR3 nucleotides: TGTGCCAGCAGTGACGGGGCTCGGCAGCCCCAGCATTTT. It translates to CASSDGARQPQHF.

This clone has only one observation. Here the CDR3 DNA reads TGTGCCAGCCAGCGGGGAGGGAGGTCCTACGAGCAGTACTTC. Protein: CASQRGGRSYEQYF. This chain uses TRBV27 with TRBJ2-7, with 7 nucleotides matching TRBD2. The length of the CDR3 is 14 residues. Germline V lookup: CDR1 MNHEY, CDR2 SMNVEV (reference sequence). Trimming took 8 bases from V and 1 from J; bases not matched to a gene: 8.

V is TRBV6-5 and J is TRBJ1-1, with 8 bases lining up with TRBD1. With 5 bases clipped from V and 6 bases from J, the junction kept 8 bases outside the gene matches. The CDR3 totals 14 residues. The V gene's germline CDR1 is MNHEY and CDR2 SVGAGI. The CDR3 is CASSLTQGESEAFF. CDR3 DNA sequence: TGTGCCAGCAGTCTAACACAGGGGGAGTCTGAAGCTTTCTTT.

The chain uses TRBV7-9 and TRBJ1-1; D not resolved. Germline V gene data show CDR1 as SEHNR and CDR2 as FQNEAQ (reference sequence). This CDR3 spans 13 amino acids. The V and J ends lost 5 bases and 0 bases respectively, with 7 bases between them. Here the CDR3 reads CASSETMNTEAFF. CDR3 DNA: TGTGCCAGCAGCGAAACAATGAACACTGAAGCTTTCTTT.